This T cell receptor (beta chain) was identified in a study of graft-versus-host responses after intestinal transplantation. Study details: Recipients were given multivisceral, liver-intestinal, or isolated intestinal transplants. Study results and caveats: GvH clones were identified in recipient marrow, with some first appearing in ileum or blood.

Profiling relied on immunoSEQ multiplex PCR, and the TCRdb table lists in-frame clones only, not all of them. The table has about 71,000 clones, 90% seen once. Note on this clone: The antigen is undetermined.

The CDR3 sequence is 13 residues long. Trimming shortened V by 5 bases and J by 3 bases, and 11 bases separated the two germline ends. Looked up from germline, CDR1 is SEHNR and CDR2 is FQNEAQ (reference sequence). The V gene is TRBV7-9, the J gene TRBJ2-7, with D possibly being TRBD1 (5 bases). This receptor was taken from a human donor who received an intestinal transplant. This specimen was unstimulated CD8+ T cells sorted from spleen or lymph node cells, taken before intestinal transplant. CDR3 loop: CASSPRQNYEQYF. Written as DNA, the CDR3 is TGTGCCAGCAGCCCCCGACAGAACTACGAGCAGTACTTC.